This entry lists 3 T cell receptor beta chains sequenced from one sample in a study of tumor-infiltrating lymphocytes in localized non-small cell lung cancer. Libraries were prepared by immunoSEQ multiplex PCR; TCRdb keeps only in-frame clonotypes and omits some of them. This repertoire shows around 8,900 clones, 60% to 80% found once; its top ten account for 14% to 15%. The sequenced material came from lung tumor tissue. The receptors shown here come from a human donor with non-small cell lung cancer.

This sequence joins TRBV30 and TRBJ2-1; D gene ambiguous. CDR1 is GTSNPN, CDR2 SVGIG, per germline (reference sequence). The CDR3 contains 13 residues. The V and J ends lost 6 bases and 0 bases respectively, with 9 bases between them. CDR3 DNA: TGTGCCTGCACAGATAGCTCCTACAATGAGCAGTTCTTC. It yields the protein CACTDSSYNEQFF.

By frequency in the sample, this clone is medium-sized. The gene calls are TRBV5-5 and TRBJ1-1, with a weak D call TRBD1 (5 bases). CDR3 length: 16 amino acids. V lost 0 bases and J lost 3, with 15 bases in between. The V gene's germline CDR1 is SGHKS and CDR2 YYEKEE (reference sequence). The CDR3 protein is CASSLAKGPSDTEAFF. As DNA, the CDR3 is TGTGCCAGCAGCTTGGCGAAGGGGCCCTCAGACACTGAAGCTTTCTTT.

This sequence joins TRBV29-1 and TRBJ2-7; D might be TRBD2 (6 bases). V shed 5 bases and J shed 1 base, with 21 bases lying between them. The CDR3 consists of 16 residues. Germline V gives CDR1 SQVTM, CDR2 ANQGSEA. This chain's CDR3 is CSVCPLRGTCSYEQYF. In DNA form, the CDR3 reads TGCAGCGTTTGCCCTCTTCGAGGGACTTGTTCCTACGAGCAGTACTTC.